The 29 T cell receptor beta chains given below trace back to one sample, sequenced in a study of T cells in Graves' hyperthyroidism and ophthalmopathy (dated by TCRdb to the late 2010s). The library was generated by multiplex PCR. The sample was run on an Illumina HiSeq 2000. The TCR beta CDR3 regions were amplified from RNA transcripts. A first-round RT-PCR of the TCR CDR3 used the HTBI primer set with the Qiagen OneStep RT-PCR kit. In-frame beta chains were kept once TCRdb had trimmed the public reads at Q25 with fastp and called clones with MiXCR. A single entry per CDR3 protein holds the most common genes and DNA from its merged rows. The sample contains a few hundred thousand distinct CDR3 sequences, more than 15% of them found a single time. The ten top clones hold less than 3.5% of the sample. The sequenced material came from blood. The receptors stem from a middle-aged woman with Graves' ophthalmopathy.

V and J are TRBV7-8 and TRBJ1-5, with 8 nucleotides matching TRBD1. Germline V lookup: CDR1 SGHVS, CDR2 FQNEAQ. V gave up 4 bases and J gave up 2 bases; unmatched junction bases: 7. The CDR3 covers 16 residues. The chain's CDR3 is CASSSAATGGNQPQHF. CDR3 sequence (DNA): TGTGCCAGCAGCTCAGCGGCGACAGGGGGCAATCAGCCCCAGCATTTT. The entire variable domain, with the rest obtained from reference TRBV7-8 and TRBJ1-5, is as follows: GAGVSQSPRYKVAKRGQDVALRCDPISGHVSLFWYQQALGQGPEFLTYFQNEAQLDKSGLPSDRFFAERPEGSVSTLKIQRTQQEDSAVYLCASSSAATGGNQPQHFGDGTRLSIL.

This clonotype was seen more than once but under ten times. CDR3 sequence (DNA): TGCGCCAGCAGCCAGACCGGGACTAGCGGGGGAATCCAAGAGACCCAGTACTTC. Translated: CASSQTGTSGGIQETQYF. The chain is built from TRBV4-1 and TRBJ2-5; TRBD2 matches at 14 bases. The CDR3 runs to 18 residues. With 3 bases clipped from V and 1 base from J, the junction kept 7 bases outside the gene matches. CDR1 and CDR2 from the germline V gene are MGHRA and YSYEKL.

The sample holds one count of this clonotype. This chain connects TRBV12-3 or TRBV12-4 to TRBJ2-7; either TRBD1 or TRBD2 may fit D (6 bases each). The CDR3 consists of 15 residues. V was shortened by 1 base and J by 3 bases, with 13 bases between the two germline ends. CDR3 coding DNA: TGTGCCAGCAGTTTAGGACGGGGGCCCGACTACGAGCAGTACTTC. This translates into CASSLGRGPDYEQYF.

The table lists this clonotype with many counts. The chain is built from TRBV18 and TRBJ2-7; maybe TRBD1 (6 bases). Germline CDR1 reads KGHSH; CDR2 reads LQKENI. Trimming took 5 bases from V and 5 from J, leaving 13 bases between them. CDR3 length: 13 residues. DNA of the CDR3: TGTGCCAGCTCAGCCGGACAGATCGACGAGCAGTACTTC. Protein product: CASSAGQIDEQYF.

This clonotype has only a few counts. The V and J genes are TRBV20-1 and TRBJ2-1; D is possibly TRBD2 (6 bases). Trimming took off 6 bases at V and 8 bases at J, with 32 bases between the two ends. The germline V gene encodes CDR1 DFQATT and CDR2 SNEGSKA (reference sequence). This CDR3 has 18 amino acids. The CDR3 is CSAPIRLGWAPVYYEQFF. CDR3 in DNA: TGCAGTGCCCCAATAAGACTAGGTTGGGCCCCGGTATACTATGAGCAGTTCTTC.

The rearrangement uses TRBV4-1 and TRBJ2-7; TRBD2 might be the D (6 bases). The ends were cut back, 3 bases at V and 3 bases at J, with 15 bases in the middle. Germline-derived CDR1 and CDR2 are MGHRA and YSYEKL. The CDR3 covers 15 residues. The chain's CDR3 is CASSHGTPLGYEQYF. In DNA, the CDR3 is TGCGCCAGCAGCCATGGGACTCCCCTCGGCTACGAGCAGTACTTC.

The chain carries TRBV20-1 and TRBJ2-7; 10 nucleotides align to TRBD1. V was clipped by 3 bases and J by 3 bases; unmatched bases: 14. Germline CDR1 reads DFQATT; CDR2 reads SNEGSKA (reference sequence). This CDR3 spans 17 amino acids. DNA of the CDR3: TGCAGTGCTAGCCCGGGTTGGACAGGGGGTGCGGGCTACGAGCAGTACTTC. Its protein product is CSASPGWTGGAGYEQYF.

This clonotype has ten or more counts. This chain connects TRBV28 to TRBJ1-4, with TRBD1 matching 7 bases. Germline CDR1 and CDR2: MDHEN and SYDVKM. Trimming removed 2 bases from V and 8 bases from J; junction bases left unmatched: 8. The CDR3 covers 15 residues. The CDR3 loop is CASSLVGDRYEKLFF. CDR3 DNA: TGTGCCAGCAGTTTAGTAGGGGACAGATACGAAAAACTGTTTTTT.

This clonotype was recorded a few times. The chain employs TRBV20-1 and TRBJ2-7; no definite D call. Per germline, CDR1 DFQATT and CDR2 SNEGSKA (reference sequence). With 7 bases removed from V and 5 bases from J, the gap between germline ends came to 21 bases. The CDR3 extends over 14 amino acids. CDR3 sequence: CSGRVPGQLNEQYF. The CDR3 coding sequence is TGCAGTGGCCGAGTTCCGGGCCAGTTAAACGAGCAGTACTTC.

V is TRBV5-1 and J is TRBJ1-4, with 9 bases lining up with TRBD1. The germline CDR1 and CDR2 sequences are SGHRS and YFSETQ. CDR3 size: 14 residues. Losses at the gene ends were 4 bases for V and 2 bases for J; bases not matched to a gene: 0. CDR3 residues: CASSGQGTNEKLFF. CDR3 coding DNA: TGCGCCAGCAGCGGACAGGGGACTAATGAAAAACTGTTTTTT.

This clonotype was picked up many times. V usage is TRBV30 and J usage is TRBJ2-3; no definite D call. Germline CDR1 reads GTSNPN; CDR2 reads SVGIG (reference sequence). The germline V and J ends were trimmed by 0 bases and 0 bases, with 4 bases remaining between them. This CDR3 region has 13 residues. DNA for the CDR3: TGTGCCTGGAGTGTAACAAGCACAGATACGCAGTATTTT. Protein product: CAWSVTSTDTQYF.

The genes are TRBV7-6 and TRBJ2-2; 9 bases line up with TRBD1. The CDR3 is made up of 18 amino acids. Germline lookup yields CDR1 SGHVS and CDR2 FNYEAQ. V was pared by 2 bases and J by 1 base, with 8 bases of the junction left unmatched. The CDR3 DNA is TGTGCCAGCAGCTTAATGGAGCCGGGACAGGGGAACACCGGGGAGCTGTTTTTT. Its translation: CASSLMEPGQGNTGELFF.

This clonotype was detected ten times or more. CDR3 nucleotides: TGTGCCAGCAGTTTGGGTTGGGATGCGCAGTATTTT. It is translated as CASSLGWDAQYF. The V and J genes are TRBV6-2 or TRBV6-3 and TRBJ2-3, with D uncertain. Per germline, CDR1 MNHEY and CDR2 SVGEGT. The V end lost 4 bases, the J end lost 10 bases, and 12 bases lay between the germline ends. This CDR3 is built from 12 residues.

The sample holds a few counts of this clonotype. The chain combines TRBV2 with TRBJ1-5; D perhaps matches TRBD1 (6 bases). V lost 4 bases to trimming and J lost 0 bases, with 13 bases between them. CDR3 length: 16 residues. Germline V gene sequence: CDR1 SNHLY, CDR2 FYNNEI. The CDR3 protein is CASSVLRTVSNQPQHF. CDR3 bases: TGTGCCAGCAGTGTTCTCCGGACAGTTAGCAATCAGCCCCAGCATTTT.

V and J are TRBV3-1 and TRBJ2-5, with D possibly TRBD2 on 5 matching bases. The germline V and J ends were trimmed by 0 bases and 5 bases, with 10 bases remaining between them. The CDR3 totals 14 residues. Germline-derived CDR1 and CDR2 are LGHDT and YNNKEL (reference sequence). In nucleotides, the CDR3 is TGTGCCAGCAGCCAAGACGCGGGTCGGGAGACCCAGTACTTC. Its translation: CASSQDAGRETQYF.

This clonotype was counted at least ten times. V usage is TRBV6-2 or TRBV6-3 and J usage is TRBJ1-2; 7 bases match TRBD1. The V and J ends lost 7 bases and 2 bases, in that order; junction bases with no gene match: 7. This CDR3 region has 14 residues. CDR1 and CDR2 (germline): MNHEY, SVGEGT. CDR3 sequence reads: CASTPGTENYGYTF. As DNA, the CDR3 is TGTGCCAGCACCCCAGGGACAGAGAACTATGGCTACACCTTC.

This chain joins TRBV9 and TRBJ2-1; D gene ambiguous. The germline gives CDR1 SGDLS, CDR2 YYNGEE. Trimming took off 2 bases at V and 8 bases at J, with 14 bases between the two ends. The CDR3 has 14 residues. The CDR3 here is CASSVSPHTDEQFF. The CDR3 DNA sequence: TGTGCCAGCAGCGTCTCCCCGCACACGGATGAGCAGTTCTTC.

The gene calls are TRBV4-1 and TRBJ2-5; 8 bases fit TRBD2. The germline V gene has CDR1 MGHRA and CDR2 YSYEKL. With V trimmed by 2 bases and J by 3 bases, 11 bases remained unmatched. The CDR3 length is 17 residues. The CDR3 coding sequence is TGCGCCAGCAGCCAACCCGGGGGGGGCAGTGCAGAAGAGACCCAGTACTTC. This translates into CASSQPGGGSAEETQYF.

This clonotype was recorded a few times. V usage is TRBV5-4 and J usage is TRBJ2-6, with D possibly TRBD1 on 6 matching bases. Germline V gene lookup returns CDR1 SGHNT and CDR2 YYREEE (reference sequence). The CDR3 has 17 amino acids. The ends were cut back, 0 bases at V and 0 bases at J, with 10 bases in the middle. Here the CDR3 reads CASSLAGASSGANVLTF. In nucleotides, the CDR3 is TGTGCCAGCAGCTTGGCAGGGGCCAGCTCTGGGGCCAACGTCCTGACTTTC.

This clonotype has a count of ten or more. The chain couples TRBV3-1 to TRBJ2-1, with TRBD2 matching 8 bases. Per germline, CDR1 LGHDT and CDR2 YNNKEL (reference sequence). V lost 4 bases to trimming and J lost 4 bases; unmatched junction nucleotides: 6. The CDR3 contains 15 residues. The CDR3 protein is CASSLTSGPYNEQFF. The CDR3 coding sequence is TGTGCCAGCAGCCTAACTAGCGGACCTTACAATGAGCAGTTCTTC.

To note about this clonotype: Germline is not matched at one junction end, which may reflect a read error. V and J are TRBV7-9 and TRBJ1-5, with TRBD1 identical over 9 bases. This CDR3 is built from 14 residues. Germline V gives CDR1 SEHNR, CDR2 FQNEAQ (reference sequence). CDR3 nucleotide sequence: TGTGCCTGCAGCGACGGACAGGGGCCACAGCCCCAGCATTTT. It is translated as CACSDGQGPQPQHF.

This clonotype was detected many times. This sequence joins TRBV10-3 and TRBJ2-7; D might be TRBD2 (5 bases). Germline V lookup: CDR1 ENHRY, CDR2 SYGVKD. The CDR3 sequence is 12 residues long. Trimming shortened V by 4 bases and J by 5 bases, and 9 bases separated the two germline ends. In nucleotides, the CDR3 is TGTGCCATCAGTGTCGGGGTGCACGAGCAGTACTTC. As protein: CAISVGVHEQYF.

The chain joins TRBV6-1 to TRBJ2-5; the D is unclear. The ends were cut back, 3 bases at V and 1 base at J, with 6 bases in the middle. Per germline, CDR1 MNHNS and CDR2 SASEGT. The CDR3 sequence is 13 residues long. CDR3 bases: TGTGCCAGCAGTGAGGTAATCCAAGAGACCCAGTACTTC. The encoded protein is CASSEVIQETQYF.

The rearrangement joins TRBV6-2 or TRBV6-3 to TRBJ1-5; 9 nucleotides line up with TRBD1. The CDR3 is made up of 20 amino acids. The germline gives CDR1 MNHEY, CDR2 SVGEGT. V shed 2 bases and J 3 bases; nucleotides not matched to a gene: 17. This CDR3 is CASSYNPGQGRHETNQPQHF. In DNA form, the CDR3 reads TGTGCCAGCAGTTACAACCCGGGACAGGGAAGGCACGAGACCAATCAGCCCCAGCATTTT.

This clonotype was detected many times. The chain links TRBV3-1 to TRBJ2-1, with D tentatively TRBD1 (5 bases). V shed 3 bases and J shed 7 bases, with 10 bases lying between them. Germline CDR1 is LGHDT and CDR2 is YNNKEL (reference sequence). CDR3 size: 13 residues. The CDR3 region is CASSHPKGNEQFF. CDR3 DNA sequence: TGTGCCAGCAGCCACCCAAAGGGGAATGAGCAGTTCTTC.

To note about this clonotype: A much larger clone differs by one base, so this may be a read error. V usage is TRBV3-1 and J usage is TRBJ2-1, with TRBD2 matching 9 bases. CDR3 size: 18 residues. Germline-derived CDR1 and CDR2 are LGHDT and YNNKEL (reference sequence). The CDR3 loop is CASSFSTSGASSYNGQFF. The CDR3 DNA reads as TGTGCCAGCAGCTTTTCGACTAGCGGAGCGAGCTCCTACAATGGGCAGTTCTTC.

The V call is TRBV20-1, the J call TRBJ2-2, with D possibly TRBD2 on 5 matching bases. CDR3 length: 16 residues. V lost 0 bases and J 5 bases, leaving 16 bases between the germline ends. CDR1 and CDR2 (germline): DFQATT, SNEGSKA (reference sequence). CDR3 sequence reads: CSARDKRLAGTGELFF. CDR3 nucleotide sequence: TGCAGTGCTAGAGATAAGCGCCTCGCGGGTACCGGGGAGCTGTTTTTT.

Note on this clonotype: As the CDR3 is not closed by the conserved phenylalanine or tryptophan, this likely results from a read error. V is TRBV7-9 and J is TRBJ2-1, with TRBD1 identical over 9 bases. CDR1 is SEHNR, CDR2 FQNEAQ, per germline (reference sequence). After removal of 0 bases from V and 7 bases from J, the junction contained 4 bases not matched to a gene. The CDR3 loop spans 15 amino acids. The CDR3 is CASSLARGQGNEQFL. The CDR3 region has the DNA TGTGCCAGCAGCTTAGCGAGAGGACAGGGGAATGAGCAGTTCCTC.

The chain recombines TRBV7-9 with TRBJ2-1; TRBD2 matches 12 bases. V was clipped by 3 bases and J by 5 bases; unmatched bases: 2. CDR1 and CDR2 (germline): SEHNR, FQNEAQ (reference sequence). The CDR3 sequence is 15 residues long. The CDR3 here is CASSFGTSGHNEQFF. For the CDR3, the DNA is TGTGCCAGCAGCTTCGGGACTAGCGGGCACAATGAGCAGTTCTTC.